This T cell receptor beta chain was documented in a study of graft-versus-host responses after intestinal transplantation. CDR3 size: 13 residues. Germline assignment: CDR1 MGHRA and CDR2 YSYEKL. The ends were cut back, 1 base at V and 2 bases at J, with 5 bases in the middle. Produced via immunoSEQ multiplex PCR; TCRdb's table is partial and in-frame only. The sample lists under 150,000 clones, 90% to 95% occurring once. On this clone: The target antigen is unknown.

The clonotype comes from a human donor who received an intestinal transplant. The material sequenced was unstimulated CD4+ T cells sorted from spleen or lymph node cells, taken before intestinal transplant. This chain links TRBV4-1 with TRBJ1-1, with a weak D call TRBD1 (5 bases). The CDR3 reads CASSQGTNTEAFF. As DNA, the CDR3 is TGCGCCAGCAGCCAAGGGACAAACACTGAAGCTTTCTTT.